This TCR beta chain was sequenced for a study of blood T cell repertoires in COVID-19. Per the germline V gene, CDR1 is SGHTA and CDR2 is FQGNSA. Trimming removed 1 base from V and 8 bases from J, with 14 bases in between. The CDR3 has 15 amino acids. Seattle patient enrollment occurred during active infection, with longitudinal follow-up thereafter. Libraries were prepared by immunoSEQ multiplex PCR; TCRdb keeps only in-frame clonotypes and omits some of them. The top ten hold under 3% of the sample, which has about 170,000 clones, around 84% seen once. The clonotype comes from a woman of 80 years or more with COVID-19, enrolled during active disease. The specimen was peripheral blood. V and J are TRBV7-2 and TRBJ2-2; D possibly corresponds to TRBD2 (5 bases). The CDR3 spells CASSLEAGGSGELFF. The CDR3 DNA reads as TGTGCCAGCAGCTTAGAGGCGGGTGGTTCTGGGGAGCTGTTTTTT. The entire variable domain, with the rest obtained from reference TRBV7-2 and TRBJ2-2, is as follows: GAGVSQSPSNKVTEKGKDVELRCDPISGHTALYWYRQSLGQGLEFLIYFQGNSAPDKSGLPSDRFSAERTGGSVSTLTIQRTQQEDSAVYLCASSLEAGGSGELFFGEGSRLTVL.